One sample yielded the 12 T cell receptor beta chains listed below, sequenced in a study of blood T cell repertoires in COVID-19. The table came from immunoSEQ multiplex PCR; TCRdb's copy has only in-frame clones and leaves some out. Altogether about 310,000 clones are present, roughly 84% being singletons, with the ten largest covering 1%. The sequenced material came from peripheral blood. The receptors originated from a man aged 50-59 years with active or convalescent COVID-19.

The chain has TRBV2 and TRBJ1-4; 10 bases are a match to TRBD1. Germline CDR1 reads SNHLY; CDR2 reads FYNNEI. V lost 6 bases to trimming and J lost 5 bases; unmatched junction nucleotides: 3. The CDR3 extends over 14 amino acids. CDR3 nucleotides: TGTGCCAGCAGCCGACAGGGGGCAAATGAAAAACTGTTTTTT. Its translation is CASSRQGANEKLFF.

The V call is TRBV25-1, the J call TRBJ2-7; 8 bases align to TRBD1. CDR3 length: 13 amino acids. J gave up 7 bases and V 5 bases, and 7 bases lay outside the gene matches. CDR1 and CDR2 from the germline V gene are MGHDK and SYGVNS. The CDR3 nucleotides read TGTGCCAGCAGTCAGGACAGGGCGGTGGAGCAGTACTTC. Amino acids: CASSQDRAVEQYF.

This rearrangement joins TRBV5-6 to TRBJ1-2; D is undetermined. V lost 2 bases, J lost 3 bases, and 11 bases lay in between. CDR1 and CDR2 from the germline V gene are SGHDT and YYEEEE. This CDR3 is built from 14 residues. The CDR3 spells CASSFNQAYYGYTF. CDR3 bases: TGTGCCAGCAGCTTTAACCAGGCGTACTATGGCTACACCTTC.

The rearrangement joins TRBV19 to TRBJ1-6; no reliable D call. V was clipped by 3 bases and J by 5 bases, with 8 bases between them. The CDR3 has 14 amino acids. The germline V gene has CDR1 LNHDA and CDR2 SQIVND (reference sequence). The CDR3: CASSMVADNSPLHF. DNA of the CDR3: TGTGCCAGTAGTATGGTAGCGGATAATTCACCCCTCCACTTT.

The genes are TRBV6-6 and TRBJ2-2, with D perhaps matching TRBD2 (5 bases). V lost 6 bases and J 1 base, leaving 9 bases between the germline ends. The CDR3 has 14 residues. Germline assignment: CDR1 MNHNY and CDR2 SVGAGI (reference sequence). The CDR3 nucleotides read TGTGCCAGCAGGTTTCGGGGGAACACCGGGGAGCTGTTTTTT. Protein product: CASRFRGNTGELFF.

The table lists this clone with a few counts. The CDR3 region is CASSPSDRGYQPQHF. DNA for the CDR3: TGTGCCAGCAGTCCCTCAGACAGGGGGTACCAGCCCCAGCATTTT. J is TRBJ1-5 and V is TRBV6-6, with 9 bases aligning to TRBD1. The germline gives CDR1 MNHNY, CDR2 SVGAGI (reference sequence). The CDR3 consists of 15 residues. Trimming at V came to 5 bases and at J to 7 bases, leaving 9 bases not matched to a gene.

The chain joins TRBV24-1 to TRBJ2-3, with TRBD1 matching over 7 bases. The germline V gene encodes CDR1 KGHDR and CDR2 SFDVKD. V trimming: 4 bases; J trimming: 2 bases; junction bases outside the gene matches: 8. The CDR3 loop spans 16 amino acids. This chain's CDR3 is CATSESRGLATDTQYF. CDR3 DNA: TGTGCCACCAGTGAATCAAGGGGGCTCGCCACAGATACGCAGTATTTT.

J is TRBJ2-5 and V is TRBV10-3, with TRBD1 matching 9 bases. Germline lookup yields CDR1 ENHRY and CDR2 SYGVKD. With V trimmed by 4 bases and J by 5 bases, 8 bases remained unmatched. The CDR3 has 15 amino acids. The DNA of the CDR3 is TGTGCCATCAGTGGCGCGGGACAGGGTGGGGAGACCCAGTACTTC. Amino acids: CAISGAGQGGETQYF.

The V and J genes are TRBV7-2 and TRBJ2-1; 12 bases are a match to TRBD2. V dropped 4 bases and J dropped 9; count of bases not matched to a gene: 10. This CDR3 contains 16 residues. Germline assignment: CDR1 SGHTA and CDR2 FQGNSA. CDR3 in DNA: TGTGCCAGCAGCTATGCTAGCGGGGGGGCTATTGGTGAGCAGTTCTTC. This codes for CASSYASGGAIGEQFF.

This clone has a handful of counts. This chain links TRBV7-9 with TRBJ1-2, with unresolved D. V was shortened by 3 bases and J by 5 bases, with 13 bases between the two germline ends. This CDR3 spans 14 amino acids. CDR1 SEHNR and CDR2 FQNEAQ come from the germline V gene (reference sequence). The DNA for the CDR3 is TGTGCCAGCAGCTTTGGCAGCGACCTTTATGGCTACACCTTC. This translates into CASSFGSDLYGYTF. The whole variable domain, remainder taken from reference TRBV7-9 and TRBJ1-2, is DTGVSQNPRHKITKRGQNVTFRCDPISEHNRLYWYRQTLGQGPEFLTYFQNEAQLEKSRLLSDRFSAERPKGSFSTLEIQRTEQGDSAMYLCASSFGSDLYGYTFGSGTRLTVV.

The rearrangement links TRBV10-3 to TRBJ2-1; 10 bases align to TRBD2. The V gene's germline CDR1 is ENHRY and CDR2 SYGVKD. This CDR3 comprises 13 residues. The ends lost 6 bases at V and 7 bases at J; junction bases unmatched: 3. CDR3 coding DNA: TGTGCCATCAGGCTAGCGGGAGAAAATGAGCAGTTCTTC. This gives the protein CAIRLAGENEQFF.

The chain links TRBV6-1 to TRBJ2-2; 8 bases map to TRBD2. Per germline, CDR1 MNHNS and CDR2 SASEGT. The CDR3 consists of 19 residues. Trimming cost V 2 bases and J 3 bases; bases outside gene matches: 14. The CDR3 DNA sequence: TGTGCCAGCAGTGAATACTATTTCAAGAGCGGGGGCGACACCGGGGAGCTGTTTTTT. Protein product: CASSEYYFKSGGDTGELFF.